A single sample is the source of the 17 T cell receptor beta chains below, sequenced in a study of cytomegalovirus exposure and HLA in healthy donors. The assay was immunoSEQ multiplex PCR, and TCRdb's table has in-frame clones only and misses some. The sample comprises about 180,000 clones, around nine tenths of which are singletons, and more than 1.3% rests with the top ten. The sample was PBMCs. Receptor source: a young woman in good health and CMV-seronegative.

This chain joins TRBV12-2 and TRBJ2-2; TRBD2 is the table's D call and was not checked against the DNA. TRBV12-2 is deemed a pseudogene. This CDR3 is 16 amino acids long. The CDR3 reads CASRLPASGNTGELFF. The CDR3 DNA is TGTGCAAGTCGCTTGCCGGCCTCGGGAAACACCGGGGAGCTGTTTTTT.

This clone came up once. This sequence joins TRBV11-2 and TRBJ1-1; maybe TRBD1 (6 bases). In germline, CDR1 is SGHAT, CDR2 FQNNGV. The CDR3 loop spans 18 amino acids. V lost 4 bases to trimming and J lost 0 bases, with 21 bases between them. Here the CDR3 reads CASSSRDIIKAMNTEAFF. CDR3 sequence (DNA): TGTGCCAGCAGCTCCCGGGACATCATAAAAGCAATGAACACTGAAGCTTTCTTT. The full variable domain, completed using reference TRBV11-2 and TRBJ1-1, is EAGVAQSPRYKIIEKRQSVAFWCNPISGHATLYWYQQILGQGPKLLIQFQNNGVVDDSQLPKDRFSAERLKGVDSTLKIQPAKLEDSAVYLCASSSRDIIKAMNTEAFFGQGTRLTVV.

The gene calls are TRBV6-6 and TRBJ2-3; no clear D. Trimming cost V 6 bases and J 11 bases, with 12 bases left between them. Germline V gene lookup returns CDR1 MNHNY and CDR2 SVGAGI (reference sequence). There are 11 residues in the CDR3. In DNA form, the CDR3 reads TGTGCCAGCAGGGAAGAGTGGAGGCAGTATTTT. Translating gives CASREEWRQYF.

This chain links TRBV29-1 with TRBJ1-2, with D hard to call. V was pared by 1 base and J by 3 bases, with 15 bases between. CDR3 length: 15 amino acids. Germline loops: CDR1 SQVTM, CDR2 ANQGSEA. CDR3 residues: CSVEGVRESDYGYTF. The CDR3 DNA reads TGCAGCGTTGAAGGGGTAAGGGAGTCCGACTATGGCTACACCTTC.

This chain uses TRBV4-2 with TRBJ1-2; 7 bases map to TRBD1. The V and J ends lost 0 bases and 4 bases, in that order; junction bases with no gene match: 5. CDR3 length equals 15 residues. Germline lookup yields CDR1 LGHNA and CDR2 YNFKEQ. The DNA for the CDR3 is TGTGCCAGCAGCCAAGACCCGGACAGGATCTATGGCTACACCTTC. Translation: CASSQDPDRIYGYTF.

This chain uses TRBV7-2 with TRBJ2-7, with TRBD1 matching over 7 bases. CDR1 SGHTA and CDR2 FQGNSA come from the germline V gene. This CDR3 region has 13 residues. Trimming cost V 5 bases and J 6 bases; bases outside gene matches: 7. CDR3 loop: CASSPDRVGEQYF. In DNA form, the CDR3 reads TGTGCCAGCAGCCCCGACAGGGTGGGCGAGCAGTACTTC.

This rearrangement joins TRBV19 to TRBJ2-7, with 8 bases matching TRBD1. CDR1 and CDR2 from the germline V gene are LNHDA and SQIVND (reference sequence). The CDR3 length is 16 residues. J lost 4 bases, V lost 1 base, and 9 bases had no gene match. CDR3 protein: CASSIGSGQGEYEQYF. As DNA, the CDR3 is TGTGCCAGTAGTATAGGAAGCGGACAGGGTGAATACGAGCAGTACTTC.

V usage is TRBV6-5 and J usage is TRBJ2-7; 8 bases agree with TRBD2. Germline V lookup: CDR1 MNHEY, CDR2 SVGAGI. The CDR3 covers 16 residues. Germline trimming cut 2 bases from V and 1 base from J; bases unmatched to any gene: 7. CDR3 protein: CASSYALLAGSYEQYF. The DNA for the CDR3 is TGTGCCAGCAGTTACGCCCTTCTAGCGGGTTCCTACGAGCAGTACTTC.

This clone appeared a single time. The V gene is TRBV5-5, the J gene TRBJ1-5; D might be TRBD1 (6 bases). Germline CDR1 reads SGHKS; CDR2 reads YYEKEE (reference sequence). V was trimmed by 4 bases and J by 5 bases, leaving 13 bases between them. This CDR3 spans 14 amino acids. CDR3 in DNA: TGTGCCAGCAGCCTAACAGGGTCCCATCAGCCCCAGCATTTT. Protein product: CASSLTGSHQPQHF.

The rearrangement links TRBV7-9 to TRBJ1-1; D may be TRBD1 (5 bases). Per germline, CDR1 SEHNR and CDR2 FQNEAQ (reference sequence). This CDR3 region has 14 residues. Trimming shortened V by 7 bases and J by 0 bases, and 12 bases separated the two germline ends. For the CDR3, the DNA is TGTGCCAGCACCTCGACAGACATGAACACTGAAGCTTTCTTT. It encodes CASTSTDMNTEAFF.

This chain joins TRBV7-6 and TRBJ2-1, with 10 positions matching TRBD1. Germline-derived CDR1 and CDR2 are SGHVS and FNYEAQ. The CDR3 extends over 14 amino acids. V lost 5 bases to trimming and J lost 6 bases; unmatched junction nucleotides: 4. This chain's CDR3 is CASSLRDRGNEQFF. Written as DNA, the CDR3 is TGTGCCAGCAGCCTCCGGGACAGGGGCAATGAGCAGTTCTTC.

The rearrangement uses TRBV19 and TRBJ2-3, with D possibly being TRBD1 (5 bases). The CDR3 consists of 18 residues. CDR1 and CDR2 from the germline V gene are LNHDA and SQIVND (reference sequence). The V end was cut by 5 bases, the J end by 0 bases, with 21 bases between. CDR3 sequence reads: CASSPLGLRGTSTDTQYF. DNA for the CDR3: TGTGCCAGTAGTCCCCTAGGATTAAGGGGCACGAGCACAGATACGCAGTATTTT.

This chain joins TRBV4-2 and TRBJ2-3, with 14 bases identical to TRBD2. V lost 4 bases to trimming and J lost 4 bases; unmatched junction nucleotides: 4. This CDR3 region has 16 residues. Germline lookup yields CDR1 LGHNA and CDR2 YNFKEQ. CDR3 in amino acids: CASSLGTSGGADTQYF. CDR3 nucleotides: TGTGCCAGCAGCCTCGGGACTAGCGGGGGAGCAGATACGCAGTATTTT.

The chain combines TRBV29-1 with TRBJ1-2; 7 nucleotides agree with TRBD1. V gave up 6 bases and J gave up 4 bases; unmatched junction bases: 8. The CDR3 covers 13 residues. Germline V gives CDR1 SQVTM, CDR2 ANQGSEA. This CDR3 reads CSVVTGAAYGYTF. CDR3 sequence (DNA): TGCAGCGTCGTTACAGGGGCGGCCTATGGCTACACCTTC. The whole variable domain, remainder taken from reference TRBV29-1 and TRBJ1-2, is SAVISQKPSRDICQRGTSLTIQCQVDSQVTMMFWYRQQPGQSLTLIATANQGSEATYESGFVIDKFPISRPNLTFSTLTVSNMSPEDSSIYLCSVVTGAAYGYTFGSGTRLTVV.

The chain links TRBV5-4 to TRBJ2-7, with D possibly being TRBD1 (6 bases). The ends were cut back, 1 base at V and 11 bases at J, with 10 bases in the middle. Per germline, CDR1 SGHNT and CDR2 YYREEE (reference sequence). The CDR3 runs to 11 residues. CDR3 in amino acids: CASSLSGVEYF. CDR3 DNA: TGTGCCAGCAGCTTGTCAGGGGTTGAGTACTTC.

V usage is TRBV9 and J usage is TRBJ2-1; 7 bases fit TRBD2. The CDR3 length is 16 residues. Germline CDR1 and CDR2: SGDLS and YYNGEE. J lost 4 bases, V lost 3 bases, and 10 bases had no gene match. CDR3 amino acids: CASSDPGGSGYNEQFF. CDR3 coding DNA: TGTGCCAGCAGCGATCCGGGGGGAAGTGGTTACAATGAGCAGTTCTTC.

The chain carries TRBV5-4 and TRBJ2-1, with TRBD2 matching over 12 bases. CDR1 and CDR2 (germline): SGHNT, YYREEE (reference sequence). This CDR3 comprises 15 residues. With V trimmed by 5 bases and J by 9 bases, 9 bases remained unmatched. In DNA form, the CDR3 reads TGTGCCAGCAGAATCCTAGCGGGGGGGCCGGGTGAGCAGTTCTTC. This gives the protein CASRILAGGPGEQFF.